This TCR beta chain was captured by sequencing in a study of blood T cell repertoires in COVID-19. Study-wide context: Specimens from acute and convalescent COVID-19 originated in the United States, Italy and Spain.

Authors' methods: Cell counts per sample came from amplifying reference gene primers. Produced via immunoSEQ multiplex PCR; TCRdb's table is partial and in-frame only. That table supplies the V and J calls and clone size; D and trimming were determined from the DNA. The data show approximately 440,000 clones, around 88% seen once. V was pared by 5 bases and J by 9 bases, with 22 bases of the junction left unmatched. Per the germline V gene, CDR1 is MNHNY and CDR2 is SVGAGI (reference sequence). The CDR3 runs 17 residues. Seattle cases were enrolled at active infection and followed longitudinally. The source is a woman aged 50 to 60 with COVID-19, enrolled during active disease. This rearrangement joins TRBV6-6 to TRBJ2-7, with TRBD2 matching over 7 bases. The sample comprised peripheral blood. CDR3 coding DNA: TGTGCCAGCAGTCCCCTAGGGAGCGGGGCTTCTCCCCAGGGGCAGTACTTC. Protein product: CASSPLGSGASPQGQYF.